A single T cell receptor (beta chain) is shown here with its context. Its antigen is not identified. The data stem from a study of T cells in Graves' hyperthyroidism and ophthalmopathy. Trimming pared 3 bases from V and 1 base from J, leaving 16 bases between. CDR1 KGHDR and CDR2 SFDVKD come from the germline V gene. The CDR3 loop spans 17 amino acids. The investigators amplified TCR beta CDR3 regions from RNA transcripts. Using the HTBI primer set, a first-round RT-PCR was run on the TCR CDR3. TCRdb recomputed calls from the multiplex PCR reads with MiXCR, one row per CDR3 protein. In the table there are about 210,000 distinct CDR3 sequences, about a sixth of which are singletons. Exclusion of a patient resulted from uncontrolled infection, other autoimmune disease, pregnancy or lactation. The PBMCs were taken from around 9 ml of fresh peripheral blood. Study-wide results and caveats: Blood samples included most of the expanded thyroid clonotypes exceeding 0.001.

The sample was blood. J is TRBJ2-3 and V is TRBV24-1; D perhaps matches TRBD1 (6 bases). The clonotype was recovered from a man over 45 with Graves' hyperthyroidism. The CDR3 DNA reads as TGTGCCACCAGTGATCCGCGCACAGGGACCGGCACAGATACGCAGTATTTT. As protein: CATSDPRTGTGTDTQYF.